The TCR beta chain described here comes from a study of blood T cell repertoires in COVID-19. Turning to the study itself: Some COVID-19 samples were acute and others convalescent; all came from the United States, Italy and Spain. In each case, the material was cDNA or gDNA derived from T cells, B-cell-depleted T cells, or PBMCs.

Losses at the gene ends were 5 bases for V and 3 bases for J; bases not matched to a gene: 4. CDR1 and CDR2 from the germline V gene are MDHEN and SYDVKM. The CDR3 has 14 amino acids. Original data processing: Amplified reference gene primers provided the basis for estimating nucleated cell counts. Data came from immunoSEQ multiplex PCR; TCRdb stores just in-frame clones and leaves some out. Clone size and the V and J calls come from that table; the DNA yielded D and trimming. This sample has roughly 120,000 clones, with 70% to 80% found just once. This clone was found a few times. The specimen sequenced was peripheral blood. This rearrangement joins TRBV28 to TRBJ1-5; 7 nucleotides agree with TRBD1. This receptor was taken from a man in his 70s with acute or convalescent COVID-19. The CDR3 DNA is TGTGCCAGCAGTGGGACAGCTTTCAATCAGCCCCAGCATTTT. Its protein product is CASSGTAFNQPQHF.